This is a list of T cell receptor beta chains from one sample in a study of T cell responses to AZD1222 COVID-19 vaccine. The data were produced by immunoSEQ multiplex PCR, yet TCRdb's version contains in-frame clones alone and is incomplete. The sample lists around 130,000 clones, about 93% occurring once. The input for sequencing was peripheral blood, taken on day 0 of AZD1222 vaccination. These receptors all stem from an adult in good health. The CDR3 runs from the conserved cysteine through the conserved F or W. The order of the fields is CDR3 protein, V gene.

CDR3aa: CASSQVLARGEQYF; v_gene: TRBV3-1/TRBV3-2
CDR3aa: CASSYPGTYEQYF; v_gene: TRBV6-5
CDR3aa: CATSLTGKGSYGYTF; v_gene: TRBV2
CDR3aa: CASRLGIGAGELFF; v_gene: TRBV11-2
CDR3aa: CATRTSGTLPYEQYF; v_gene: TRBV2
CDR3aa: CASSPGLTYEQYF; v_gene: TRBV2
CDR3aa: CASSGRMASGRATSYNEQFF; v_gene: TRBV6-1
CDR3aa: CASSQGHSGETQYF; v_gene: TRBV4-1
CDR3aa: CASSLGGGAGRSYEQYF; v_gene: TRBV28
CDR3aa: CASSQISNEQYF; v_gene: TRBV4-2
CDR3aa: CASSRSSGTSVNTGELFF; v_gene: TRBV4-2
CDR3aa: CASSLGITNEQYF; v_gene: TRBV11-2
CDR3aa: CASSQQVGLAGDYEQYF; v_gene: TRBV4-1
CDR3aa: CASSPTGATNEKLFF; v_gene: TRBV18
CDR3aa: CASRNPPLGGYGYTF; v_gene: TRBV7-2
CDR3aa: CASSEFQSSYNEQFF; v_gene: TRBV10-2
CDR3aa: CASSLLRSMNTEAFF; v_gene: TRBV28
CDR3aa: CSARDLGEQYF; v_gene: TRBV20-1
CDR3aa: CASSPPQLNTDTQYF; v_gene: TRBV11-2
CDR3aa: CAWSVGLRYGYTF; v_gene: TRBV30
CDR3aa: CASSLRPVSHEQYF; v_gene: TRBV3-1/TRBV3-2
CDR3aa: CASSYSNEQFF; v_gene: TRBV13
CDR3aa: CASSTTLSLSGNTIYF; v_gene: TRBV5-8
CDR3aa: CASRGNYEGAGETNQPQHF; v_gene: TRBV27
CDR3aa: CASSPGQGMGIGTQYF; v_gene: TRBV5-8
CDR3aa: CASSQGPRGSGANVLTF; v_gene: TRBV3-1/TRBV3-2
CDR3aa: CASRESGSGELFF; v_gene: TRBV6-6
CDR3aa: CASSFQEITEAFF; v_gene: TRBV5-1
CDR3aa: CASSLNSNQPQHF; v_gene: TRBV6-5
CDR3aa: CASSSSGQGGPTDTQYF; v_gene: TRBV19
CDR3aa: CASSVGEGLASSYEQYF; v_gene: TRBV9